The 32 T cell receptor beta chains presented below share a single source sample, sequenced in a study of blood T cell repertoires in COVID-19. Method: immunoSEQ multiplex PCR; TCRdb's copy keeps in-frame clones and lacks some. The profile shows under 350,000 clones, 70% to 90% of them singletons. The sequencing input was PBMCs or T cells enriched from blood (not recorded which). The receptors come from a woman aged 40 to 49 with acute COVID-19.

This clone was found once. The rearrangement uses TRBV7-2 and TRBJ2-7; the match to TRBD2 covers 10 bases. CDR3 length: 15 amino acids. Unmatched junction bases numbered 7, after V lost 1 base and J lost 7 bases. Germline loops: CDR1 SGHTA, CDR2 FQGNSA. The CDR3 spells CASSLGAGGPGEQYF. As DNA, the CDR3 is TGTGCCAGCAGCTTAGGAGCGGGAGGGCCTGGTGAGCAGTACTTC.

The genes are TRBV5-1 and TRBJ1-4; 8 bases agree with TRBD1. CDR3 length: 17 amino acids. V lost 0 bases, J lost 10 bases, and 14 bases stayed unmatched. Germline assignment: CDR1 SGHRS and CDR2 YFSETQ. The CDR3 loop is CASSLGGSGTGDAKLFF. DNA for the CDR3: TGCGCCAGCAGCTTGGGGGGAAGCGGGACAGGCGACGCAAAACTGTTTTTT.

The CDR3 reads CSVDRESQYF. The CDR3 DNA reads TGCAGCGTTGATAGGGAGTCGCAGTATTTT. The V and J genes are TRBV29-1 and TRBJ2-3; a possible D gene is TRBD2 (5 bases). V was clipped by 3 bases and J by 10 bases, with 8 bases between them. This CDR3 is built from 10 residues. CDR1 is SQVTM, CDR2 ANQGSEA, per germline.

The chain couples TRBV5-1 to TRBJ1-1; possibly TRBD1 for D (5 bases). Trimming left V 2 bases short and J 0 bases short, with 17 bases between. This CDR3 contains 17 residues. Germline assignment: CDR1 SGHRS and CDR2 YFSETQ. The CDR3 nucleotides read TGCGCCAGCAGCTTTAATATTGGGGCCGATATGAACACTGAAGCTTTCTTT. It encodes CASSFNIGADMNTEAFF.

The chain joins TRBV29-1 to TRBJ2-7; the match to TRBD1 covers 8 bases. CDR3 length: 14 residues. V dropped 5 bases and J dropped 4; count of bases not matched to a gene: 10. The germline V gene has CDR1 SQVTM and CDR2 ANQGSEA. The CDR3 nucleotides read TGCAGCGTTCTAGGACAGGGAGGATTTTACGAGCAGTACTTC. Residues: CSVLGQGGFYEQYF.

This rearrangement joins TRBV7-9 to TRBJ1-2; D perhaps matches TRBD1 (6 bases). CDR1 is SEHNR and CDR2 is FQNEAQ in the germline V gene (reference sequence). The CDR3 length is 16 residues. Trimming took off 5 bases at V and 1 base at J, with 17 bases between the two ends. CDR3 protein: CASSAGTSVYNYGYTF. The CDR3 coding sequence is TGTGCCAGCAGCGCTGGGACATCAGTTTATAACTATGGCTACACCTTC.

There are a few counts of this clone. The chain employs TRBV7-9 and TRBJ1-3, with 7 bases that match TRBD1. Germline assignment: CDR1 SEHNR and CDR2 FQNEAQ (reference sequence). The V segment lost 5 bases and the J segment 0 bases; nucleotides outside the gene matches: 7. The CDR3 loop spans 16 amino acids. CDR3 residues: CASSRTGGRSGNTIYF. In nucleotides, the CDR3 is TGTGCCAGCAGCCGGACAGGCGGCCGCTCTGGAAACACCATATATTTT.

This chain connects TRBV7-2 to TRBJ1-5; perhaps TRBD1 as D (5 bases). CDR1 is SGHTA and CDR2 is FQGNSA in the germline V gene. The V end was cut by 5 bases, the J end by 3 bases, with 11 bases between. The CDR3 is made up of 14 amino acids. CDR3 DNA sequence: TGTGCCAGCAGCCCTAGACAGTCCAATCAGCCCCAGCATTTT. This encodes CASSPRQSNQPQHF.

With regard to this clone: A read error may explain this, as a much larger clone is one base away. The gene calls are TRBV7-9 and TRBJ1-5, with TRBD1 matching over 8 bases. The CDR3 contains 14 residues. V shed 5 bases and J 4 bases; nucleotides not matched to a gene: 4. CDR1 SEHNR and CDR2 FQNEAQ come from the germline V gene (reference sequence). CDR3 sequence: CASSPGQGNQPQHF. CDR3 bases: TGTGCCAGCAGCCCTGGACAGGGAAATCAGCCCCAGCATTTT.

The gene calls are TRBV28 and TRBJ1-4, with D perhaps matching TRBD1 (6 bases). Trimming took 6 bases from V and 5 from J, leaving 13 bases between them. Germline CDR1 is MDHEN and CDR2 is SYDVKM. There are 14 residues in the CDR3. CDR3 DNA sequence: TGTGCCAGCAGCTTTACAGGGCCCAATGAAAAACTGTTTTTT. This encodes CASSFTGPNEKLFF.

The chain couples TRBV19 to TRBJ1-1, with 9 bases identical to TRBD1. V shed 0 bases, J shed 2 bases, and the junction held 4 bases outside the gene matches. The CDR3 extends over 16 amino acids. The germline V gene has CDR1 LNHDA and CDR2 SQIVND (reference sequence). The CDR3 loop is CASSIERDRVNTEAFF. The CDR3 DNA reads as TGTGCCAGTAGTATAGAGCGGGACAGGGTAAACACTGAAGCTTTCTTT.

Here the CDR3 DNA reads TGTGCCAGCAGCCAAGAGGGACTTTTAGGGACTGAAGCTTTCTTT. Translating gives CASSQEGLLGTEAFF. The chain uses TRBV3-1 (or the pseudogene TRBV3-2) and TRBJ1-1, with a possible D match to TRBD1 (5 bases). The V end lost 0 bases, the J end lost 5 bases, and 13 bases lay between the germline ends. The CDR3 contains 15 residues. Germline V CDR1 and CDR2: LGHDT, YNNKEL (reference sequence).

The CDR3 DNA is TGTGCCAGCAGGCAGGGGGCCGGCACTGAAGCTTTCTTT. As protein: CASRQGAGTEAFF. The chain uses TRBV6-5 and TRBJ1-1; 8 bases are shared with TRBD1. V gave up 6 bases and J gave up 4 bases; unmatched junction bases: 4. The germline CDR1 and CDR2 sequences are MNHEY and SVGAGI. The CDR3 length is 13 residues.

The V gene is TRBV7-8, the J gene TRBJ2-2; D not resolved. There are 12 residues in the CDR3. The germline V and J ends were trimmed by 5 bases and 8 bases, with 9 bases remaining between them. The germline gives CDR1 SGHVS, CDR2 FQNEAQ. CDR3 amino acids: CASSQLIGELFF. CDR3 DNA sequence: TGTGCCAGCAGCCAATTAATAGGGGAGCTGTTTTTT.

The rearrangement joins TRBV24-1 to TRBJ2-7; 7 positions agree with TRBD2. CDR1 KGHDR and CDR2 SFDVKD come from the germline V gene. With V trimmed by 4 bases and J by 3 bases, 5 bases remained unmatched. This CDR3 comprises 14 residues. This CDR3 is CATSEGGDFYEQYF. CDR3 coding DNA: TGTGCCACCAGTGAGGGGGGGGACTTCTACGAGCAGTACTTC.

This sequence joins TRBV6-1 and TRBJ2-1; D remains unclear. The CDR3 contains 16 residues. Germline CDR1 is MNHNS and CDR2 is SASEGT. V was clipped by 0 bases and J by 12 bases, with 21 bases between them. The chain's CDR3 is CASSEARQSHAYGQFF. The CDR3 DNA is TGTGCCAGCAGTGAAGCGCGGCAGTCTCACGCATACGGGCAGTTCTTC.

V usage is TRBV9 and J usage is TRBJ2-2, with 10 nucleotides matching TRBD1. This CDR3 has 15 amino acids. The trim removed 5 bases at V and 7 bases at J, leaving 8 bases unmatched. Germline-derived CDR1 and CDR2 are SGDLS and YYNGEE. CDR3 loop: CASRVGTGEFGELFF. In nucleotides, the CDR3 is TGTGCCAGCAGGGTCGGGACAGGGGAGTTCGGGGAGCTGTTTTTT.

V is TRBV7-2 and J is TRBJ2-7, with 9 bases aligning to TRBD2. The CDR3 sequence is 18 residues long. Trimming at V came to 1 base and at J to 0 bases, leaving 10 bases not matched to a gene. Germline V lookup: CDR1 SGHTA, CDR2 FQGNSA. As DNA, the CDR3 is TGTGCCAGCAGCTTAGTTTTTGCGTCTAGCGGGGACTCCTACGAGCAGTACTTC. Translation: CASSLVFASSGDSYEQYF.

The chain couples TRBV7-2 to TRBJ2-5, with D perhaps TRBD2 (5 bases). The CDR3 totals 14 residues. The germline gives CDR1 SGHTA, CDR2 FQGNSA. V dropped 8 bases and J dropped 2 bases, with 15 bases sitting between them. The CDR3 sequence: CASQFSSGQETQYF. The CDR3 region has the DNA TGTGCCAGCCAATTCTCGTCGGGGCAAGAGACCCAGTACTTC.

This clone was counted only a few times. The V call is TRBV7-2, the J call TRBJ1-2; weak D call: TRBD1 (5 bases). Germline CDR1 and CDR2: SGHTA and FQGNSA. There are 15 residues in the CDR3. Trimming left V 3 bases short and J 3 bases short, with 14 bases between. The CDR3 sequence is CASSLGIGGYYGYTF. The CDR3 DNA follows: TGTGCCAGCAGCTTGGGAATCGGGGGTTACTATGGCTACACCTTC. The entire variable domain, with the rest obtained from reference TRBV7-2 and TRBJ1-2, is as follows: GAGVSQSPSNKVTEKGKDVELRCDPISGHTALYWYRQSLGQGLEFLIYFQGNSAPDKSGLPSDRFSAERTGGSVSTLTIQRTQQEDSAVYLCASSLGIGGYYGYTFGSGTRLTVV.

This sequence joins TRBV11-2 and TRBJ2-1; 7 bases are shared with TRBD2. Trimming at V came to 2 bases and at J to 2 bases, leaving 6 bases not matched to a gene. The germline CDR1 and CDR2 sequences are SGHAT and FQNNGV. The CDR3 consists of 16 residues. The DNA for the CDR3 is TGTGCCAGCAGCTTATTCCGGGAGGCAGCCTACAATGAGCAGTTCTTC. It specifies CASSLFREAAYNEQFF.

The CDR3 loop reads CASSLATGNEKLFF. The DNA of the CDR3 is TGTGCCAGCAGCTTAGCCACAGGGAATGAAAAACTGTTTTTT. The gene calls are TRBV11-2 and TRBJ1-4; perhaps TRBD1 as D (6 bases). Trimming stripped 1 base from V and 5 bases from J, with 8 bases between. This CDR3 contains 14 residues. CDR1 and CDR2 (germline): SGHAT, FQNNGV.

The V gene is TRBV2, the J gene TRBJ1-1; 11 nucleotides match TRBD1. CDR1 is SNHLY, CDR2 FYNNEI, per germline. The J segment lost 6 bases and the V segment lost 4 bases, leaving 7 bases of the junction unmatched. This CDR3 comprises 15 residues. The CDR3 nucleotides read TGTGCCAGCAGTGCCCCGGGACAGGGGGTCGCTGAAGCTTTCTTT. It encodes CASSAPGQGVAEAFF. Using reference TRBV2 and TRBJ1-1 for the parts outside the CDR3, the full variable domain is EPEVTQTPSHQVTQMGQEVILRCVPISNHLYFYWYRQILGQKVEFLVSFYNNEISEKSEIFDDQFSVERPDGSNFTLKIRSTKLEDSAMYFCASSAPGQGVAEAFFGQGTRLTVV.

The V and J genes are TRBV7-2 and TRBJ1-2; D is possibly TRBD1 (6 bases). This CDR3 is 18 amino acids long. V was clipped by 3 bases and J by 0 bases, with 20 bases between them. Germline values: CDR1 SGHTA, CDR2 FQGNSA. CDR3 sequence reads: CASSFPPTGIRANYGYTF. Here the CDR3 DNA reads TGTGCCAGCAGCTTCCCTCCGACAGGAATCCGAGCTAACTATGGCTACACCTTC. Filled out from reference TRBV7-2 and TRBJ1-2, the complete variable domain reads GAGVSQSPSNKVTEKGKDVELRCDPISGHTALYWYRQSLGQGLEFLIYFQGNSAPDKSGLPSDRFSAERTGGSVSTLTIQRTQQEDSAVYLCASSFPPTGIRANYGYTFGSGTRLTVV.

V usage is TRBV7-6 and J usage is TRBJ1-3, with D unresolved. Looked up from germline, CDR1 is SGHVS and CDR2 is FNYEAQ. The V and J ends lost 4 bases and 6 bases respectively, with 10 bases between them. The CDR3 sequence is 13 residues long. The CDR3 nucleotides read TGTGCCAGCAGCTCGGCAGGATTAAACACCATATATTTT. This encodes CASSSAGLNTIYF.

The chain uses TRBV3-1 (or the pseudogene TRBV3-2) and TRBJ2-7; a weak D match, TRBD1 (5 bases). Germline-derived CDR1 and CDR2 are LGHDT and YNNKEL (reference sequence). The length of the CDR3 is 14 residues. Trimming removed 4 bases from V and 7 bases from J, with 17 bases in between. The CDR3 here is CASSPRAGLVEQYF. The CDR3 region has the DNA TGTGCCAGCAGCCCTAGGGCAGGGTTAGTGGAGCAGTACTTC.

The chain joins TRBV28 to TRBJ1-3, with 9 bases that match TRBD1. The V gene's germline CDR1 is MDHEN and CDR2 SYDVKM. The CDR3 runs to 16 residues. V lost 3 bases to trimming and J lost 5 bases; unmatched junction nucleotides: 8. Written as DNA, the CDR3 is TGTGCCAGCAGTTTCCCCGGGACAGGGTTTAGAAACACCATATATTTT. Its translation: CASSFPGTGFRNTIYF.

The CDR3 loop is CASSLRLRGDNSPLHF. The CDR3 nucleotides are TGTGCCAGCAGCTTACGGTTGCGGGGAGATAATTCACCCCTCCACTTT. This rearrangement joins TRBV7-3 to TRBJ1-6; D gene uncertain. The CDR3 is 16 residues long. Trimming removed 2 bases at V and 5 bases at J, with 13 bases between. CDR1 is SGHTA and CDR2 is FQGTGA in the germline V gene.

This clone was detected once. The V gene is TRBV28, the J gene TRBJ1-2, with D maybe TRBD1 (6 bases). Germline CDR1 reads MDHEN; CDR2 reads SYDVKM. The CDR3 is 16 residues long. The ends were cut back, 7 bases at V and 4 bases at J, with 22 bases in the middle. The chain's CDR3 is CASTERNRGQSYGYTF. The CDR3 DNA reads TGTGCCAGCACCGAAAGAAACCGCGGACAGTCCTATGGCTACACCTTC.

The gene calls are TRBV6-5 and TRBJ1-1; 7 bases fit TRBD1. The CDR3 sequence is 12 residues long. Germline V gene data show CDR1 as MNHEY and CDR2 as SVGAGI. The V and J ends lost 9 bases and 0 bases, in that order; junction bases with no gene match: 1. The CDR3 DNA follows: TGTGCCAGAGACAGGGTGAACACTGAAGCTTTCTTT. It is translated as CARDRVNTEAFF.

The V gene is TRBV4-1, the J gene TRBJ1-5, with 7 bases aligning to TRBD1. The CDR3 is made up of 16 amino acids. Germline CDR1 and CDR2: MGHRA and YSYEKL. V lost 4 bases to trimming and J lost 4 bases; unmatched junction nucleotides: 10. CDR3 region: CASSPGTVGLNQPQHF. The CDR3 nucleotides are TGCGCCAGCAGCCCAGGGACAGTTGGGTTAAATCAGCCCCAGCATTTT.

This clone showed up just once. CDR3 sequence: CASRRDILSTEAFF. CDR3 sequence (DNA): TGTGCCAGCAGACGAGACATACTGAGCACTGAAGCTTTCTTT. The chain is built from TRBV7-3 and TRBJ1-1, with D unclear. There are 14 residues in the CDR3. Germline lookup yields CDR1 SGHTA and CDR2 FQGTGA. V was pared by 6 bases and J by 4 bases, with 15 bases between.